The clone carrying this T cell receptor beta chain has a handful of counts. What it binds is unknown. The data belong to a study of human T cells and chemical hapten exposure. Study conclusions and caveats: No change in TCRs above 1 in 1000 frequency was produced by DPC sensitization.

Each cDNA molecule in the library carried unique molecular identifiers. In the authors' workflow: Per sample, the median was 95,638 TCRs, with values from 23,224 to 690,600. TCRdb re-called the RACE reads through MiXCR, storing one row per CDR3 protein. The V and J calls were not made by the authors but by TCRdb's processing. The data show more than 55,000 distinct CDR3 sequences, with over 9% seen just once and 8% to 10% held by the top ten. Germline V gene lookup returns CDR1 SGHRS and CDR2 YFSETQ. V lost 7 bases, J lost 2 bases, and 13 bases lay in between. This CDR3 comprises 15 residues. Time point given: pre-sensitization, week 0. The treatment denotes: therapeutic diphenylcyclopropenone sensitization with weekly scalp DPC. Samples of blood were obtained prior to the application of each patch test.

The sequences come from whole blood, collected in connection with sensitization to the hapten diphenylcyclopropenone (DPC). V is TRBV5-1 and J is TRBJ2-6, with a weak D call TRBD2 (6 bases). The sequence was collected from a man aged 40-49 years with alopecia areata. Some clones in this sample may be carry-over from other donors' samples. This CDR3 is CASAHGGTGANVLTF. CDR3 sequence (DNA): TGCGCCAGCGCCCACGGGGGAACTGGGGCCAACGTCCTGACTTTC.